This record concerns one T cell receptor (beta chain) sequence. Germline values: CDR1 MNHEY, CDR2 SVGAGI. Trimming removed 0 bases at V and 3 bases at J, with 8 bases between. This CDR3 comprises 14 residues. Here immunoSEQ multiplex PCR was the method, and the copy in TCRdb shows in-frame clones only, minus some. The sample has roughly 300,000 clones, over 75% seen once; the top ten hold 9.4%. This entry is derived from a study of blood T cell repertoires in COVID-19. Study as a whole: Collection of acute and convalescent COVID-19 samples took place in the United States, Italy and Spain. T cells, B-cell-depleted T cells, or PBMCs provided the cDNA or gDNA that served as material.

The chain joins TRBV6-5 to TRBJ2-5; tentatively, D is TRBD1 (6 bases). The sequence came from a young man with active or convalescent COVID-19. Sequenced material: peripheral blood. DNA for the CDR3: TGTGCCAGCAGTTACTCAAGGGGGAAAGAGACCCAGTACTTC. It yields the protein CASSYSRGKETQYF.